A selection of T cell receptor beta chains follows, all from one sample in a study of blood T cell repertoires in COVID-19. Data came from immunoSEQ multiplex PCR; TCRdb stores just in-frame clones and leaves some out. The top ten hold around 29% of the sample, which has about 100,000 clones, about 77% seen once. Sequencing was done on a sample of peripheral blood. These TCRs come from a man in his 70s with active or convalescent COVID-19. Each CDR3 is given with its conserved first and last residue. Each record gives: J gene, D gene, V gene, clone size, CDR3 DNA, CDR3 protein. A D gene is named only where the DNA matches it firmly. Where a row states a size, it is once, few, many or the class of an expanded clone; other rows omit it.

j_call: TRBJ2-5
d_call: TRBD2
v_call: TRBV5-1
clone_size: .
cdr3_nt: TGCGCCAGCAGCCCGTCGGCTAGCGGAGAGACCCAGTACTTC
cdr3_aa: CASSPSASGETQYF

j_call: TRBJ2-3
d_call: TRBD2
v_call: TRBV5-6
clone_size: .
cdr3_nt: TGTGCCAGCAGCTTACTTGCGGGAGAAGAATCAGATACGCAGTATTTT
cdr3_aa: CASSLLAGEESDTQYF

j_call: TRBJ2-1
d_call: .
v_call: TRBV5-6
clone_size: .
cdr3_nt: TGTGCCAGCAGCTTGGGAATGGGGGGTGGCGATGAGCAGTTCTTC
cdr3_aa: CASSLGMGGGDEQFF

j_call: TRBJ2-5
d_call: .
v_call: TRBV29-1
clone_size: .
cdr3_nt: TGCAGCGCGCAGGGTTTCCAAGAGACCCAGTACTTC
cdr3_aa: CSAQGFQETQYF

j_call: TRBJ2-5
d_call: TRBD2
v_call: TRBV7-2
clone_size: once
cdr3_nt: TGTGCCAGCAGCTTCGTAAGCGGGGGGCAAGAGACCCAGTACTTC
cdr3_aa: CASSFVSGGQETQYF

j_call: TRBJ1-2
d_call: TRBD1
v_call: TRBV5-1
clone_size: .
cdr3_nt: TGCGCCAGCAGCTACGGACAGGGCAAAGGGGGCTACACCTTC
cdr3_aa: CASSYGQGKGGYTF

j_call: TRBJ1-6
d_call: .
v_call: TRBV10-2
clone_size: .
cdr3_nt: TGCGCCAGCAGTGAGACAAGCTATAATTCACCCCTCCACTTT
cdr3_aa: CASSETSYNSPLHF

j_call: TRBJ2-7
d_call: .
v_call: TRBV5-1
clone_size: .
cdr3_nt: TGCGCCAGCAGCGTACAGGGAAGCGGCTCCGAGCAGTACTTC
cdr3_aa: CASSVQGSGSEQYF

j_call: TRBJ2-7
d_call: .
v_call: TRBV28
clone_size: .
cdr3_nt: TGTGCCAGCAGTTTAGAGGGCACCTACTACGAGCAGTACTTC
cdr3_aa: CASSLEGTYYEQYF

j_call: TRBJ1-2
d_call: .
v_call: TRBV9
clone_size: .
cdr3_nt: TGTGCCAGCAGCGCCGGGTTCGGGAGCAACTATGGCTACACCTTC
cdr3_aa: CASSAGFGSNYGYTF

j_call: TRBJ1-4
d_call: .
v_call: TRBV7-2
clone_size: .
cdr3_nt: TGTGCCAGCCGCAAGCGGGGGGGAAATGAAAAACTGTTTTTT
cdr3_aa: CASRKRGGNEKLFF

j_call: TRBJ1-1
d_call: TRBD1
v_call: TRBV28
clone_size: .
cdr3_nt: TGTGCCAGCAGTCCAGTATACGGGACAGAGAACACTGAAGCTTTCTTT
cdr3_aa: CASSPVYGTENTEAFF

j_call: TRBJ1-4
d_call: TRBD1
v_call: TRBV18
clone_size: .
cdr3_nt: TGTGCCAGCTCACCCGACAGGGTGGTTGAAAAACTGTTTTTT
cdr3_aa: CASSPDRVVEKLFF

j_call: TRBJ1-3
d_call: .
v_call: TRBV5-5
clone_size: few
cdr3_nt: TGTGCCAGCAGCTTGGGTGCGTCTGGAAACACCATATATTTT
cdr3_aa: CASSLGASGNTIYF

j_call: TRBJ2-3
d_call: .
v_call: TRBV19
clone_size: .
cdr3_nt: TGTGCCAGTAACCCCAGGGCGACAGATACGCAGTATTTT
cdr3_aa: CASNPRATDTQYF

j_call: TRBJ2-5
d_call: TRBD1
v_call: TRBV28
clone_size: .
cdr3_nt: TGTGCCAGCAGTTTATGGGACAGGGATTTTTGGCAAGAGACCCAGTACTTC
cdr3_aa: CASSLWDRDFWQETQYF

j_call: TRBJ2-2
d_call: TRBD2
v_call: TRBV24-1
clone_size: .
cdr3_nt: TGTGCCACCAGTGACCCTCTAGCGGCCCTGAACACCGGGGAGCTGTTTTTT
cdr3_aa: CATSDPLAALNTGELFF

j_call: TRBJ2-1
d_call: .
v_call: TRBV30
clone_size: .
cdr3_nt: TGTGCCTGGAGAGCCCTCTCCCAAGCGGGTATGTTGTTCTTC
cdr3_aa: CAWRALSQAGMLFF

j_call: TRBJ2-7
d_call: TRBD1
v_call: TRBV4-1
clone_size: .
cdr3_nt: TGCGCCAGCAGCCAAGACGGGACAGTATTTAACGAGCAGTACTTC
cdr3_aa: CASSQDGTVFNEQYF

j_call: TRBJ2-7
d_call: TRBD2
v_call: TRBV10-3
clone_size: .
cdr3_nt: TGTGCCATCAGTGAGTCGGAAACTAGCGCCGCCTACGAGCAGTACTTC
cdr3_aa: CAISESETSAAYEQYF

j_call: TRBJ2-1
d_call: .
v_call: TRBV5-1
clone_size: many
cdr3_nt: TGCGCCAGCAGCCTCCGTTCAGATGAGCAGTTCTTC
cdr3_aa: CASSLRSDEQFF

j_call: TRBJ2-1
d_call: .
v_call: TRBV5-1
clone_size: few
cdr3_nt: TGCGCCAGCGCTACGGGTAATGAGCAGTTCTTC
cdr3_aa: CASATGNEQFF